The TCR beta chain under discussion was sequenced for a study of OX40 agonist ivuxolimab in advanced cancers. Looking at the study overall: From about 20 to 80 years was the age range, with a mean of roughly 59 years, and around 80% were male. The eligibility criteria allowed prior anti-PD-1, anti-PD-L1 or anti-CTLA-4 therapy, and approximately 40% had some.

Comment on this clone: Its antigen is undetermined.

Blood sampling took place at baseline, cycle 4 day 1, and cycle 7 day 1. Overall study results and limits: The work left the antigen specificity of expanded peripheral T cells undetermined.

The repertoire was sequenced with immunoSEQ multiplex PCR; TCRdb's copy has only in-frame clones and lacks some. The data show over 95,000 clones, around 95% seen once. The germline V gene has CDR1 MNHEY and CDR2 SMNVEV (reference sequence). V lost 6 bases and J lost 0, with 21 bases in between. The CDR3 has 19 amino acids. Here the sequenced sample was CD4+ or CD8+ T cells sorted from blood, taken in a trial of the OX40 agonist ivuxolimab. This TCR derives from an adult with an advanced solid tumor such as melanoma, head and neck, liver or kidney cancer. The chain has TRBV27 and TRBJ2-6; possibly TRBD1 or TRBD2 for D (5 bases each). The CDR3 sequence: CASRARGSGTTSGANVLTF. CDR3 sequence (DNA): TGTGCCAGCAGGGCGAGGGGCAGCGGCACGACCTCTGGGGCCAACGTCCTGACTTTC.